This T cell receptor (beta chain) was obtained from a study of cytomegalovirus exposure and HLA in healthy donors. The germline CDR1 and CDR2 sequences are MGHRA and YSYEKL. Trimming took 1 base from V and 8 from J; bases not matched to a gene: 11. The CDR3 is 18 residues long. PCR primers comprised 60 Vbeta and 13 Jbeta primers. Assay used: immunoSEQ multiplex PCR; TCRdb lists only in-frame clones, some missing. This table has 140,000 to 150,000 clones, around 79% appearing once. The clonotype originates from a man aged 40-49 years in good health and CMV-seropositive. The sample was PBMCs. The chain recombines TRBV4-1 with TRBJ2-3; 14 nucleotides line up with TRBD2. CDR3 DNA: TGCGCCAGCAGCCAAGGGAGATTAGGGACTAGCGGGAGAGTTACGCAGTATTTT. Translation gives CASSQGRLGTSGRVTQYF.